The 21 T cell receptor beta chains below all came from one sample that was sequenced in a study of blood T cell repertoires in COVID-19. TCRdb's table, derived via immunoSEQ multiplex PCR, lists solely in-frame clones and lacks some. This table has roughly 500,000 clones, 70% to 90% appearing once. Material: PBMCs or T cells enriched from blood (not recorded which). The receptor set was obtained from a middle-aged woman who had recovered from COVID-19.

The chain recombines TRBV12-5 with TRBJ2-7; 10 bases agree with TRBD1. V dropped 7 bases and J dropped 5; count of bases not matched to a gene: 8. Germline loops: CDR1 LGHNT, CDR2 FRNRAP. The CDR3 sequence is 14 residues long. The CDR3 reads CASAPPGQGNEQYF. CDR3 DNA sequence: TGTGCTAGTGCCCCGCCGGGACAGGGGAACGAGCAGTACTTC.

This chain links TRBV5-4 with TRBJ2-3; a weak D match, TRBD2 (6 bases). The CDR3 spans 17 residues. V lost 0 bases, J lost 2 bases, and 16 bases lay in between. In germline, CDR1 is SGHNT, CDR2 YYREEE (reference sequence). The CDR3 here is CASSLVSLAEITDTQYF. The CDR3 DNA sequence: TGTGCCAGCAGCTTGGTTAGCTTAGCGGAGATCACAGATACGCAGTATTTT.

The chain couples TRBV11-2 to TRBJ2-7, with 8 bases fitting TRBD1. The CDR3 runs 13 residues. Germline-derived CDR1 and CDR2 are SGHAT and FQNNGV. Trimming cost V 8 bases and J 6 bases; bases outside gene matches: 9. Here the CDR3 reads CASGRDRLSEQYF. The CDR3 DNA reads as TGTGCCAGCGGCCGGGACAGGTTGAGCGAGCAGTACTTC.

V is TRBV27 and J is TRBJ2-5; 9 nucleotides agree with TRBD1. Germline V gene data show CDR1 as MNHEY and CDR2 as SMNVEV (reference sequence). This CDR3 contains 14 residues. V lost 6 bases and J lost 6; bases outside the gene matches: 8. The CDR3 region has the DNA TGTGCCAGCAGAGGACAGGGGCGAAGTCAGACCCAGTACTTC. Translating gives CASRGQGRSQTQYF.

The chain couples TRBV3-1 (or the pseudogene TRBV3-2) to TRBJ2-3; 9 bases map to TRBD1. The CDR3 is 15 amino acids. CDR1 and CDR2 (germline): LGHDT, YNNKEL (reference sequence). Trimming removed 1 base from V and 6 bases from J; junction bases left unmatched: 5. The CDR3 DNA is TGTGCCAGCAGCCAAGGGACAGGGGAGGGGGATACGCAGTATTTT. It translates to CASSQGTGEGDTQYF.

V and J are TRBV7-9 and TRBJ2-5; 12 positions agree with TRBD1. CDR3 length equals 16 residues. J lost 2 bases, V lost 4 bases, and 5 bases had no gene match. Germline CDR1 SEHNR, CDR2 FQNEAQ (reference sequence). The DNA for the CDR3 is TGTGCCAGCAGCTCAGGGACAGGGGGCGTTCAAGAGACCCAGTACTTC. Translation: CASSSGTGGVQETQYF. The variable domain in full, completed from reference TRBV7-9 and TRBJ2-5, reads DTGVSQNPRHKITKRGQNVTFRCDPISEHNRLYWYRQTLGQGPEFLTYFQNEAQLEKSRLLSDRFSAERPKGSFSTLEIQRTEQGDSAMYLCASSSGTGGVQETQYFGPGTRLLVL.

The genes are TRBV6-5 and TRBJ1-2; 10 bases match TRBD1. This CDR3 is built from 14 residues. V trimming: 4 bases; J trimming: 11 bases; junction bases outside the gene matches: 10. In germline, CDR1 is MNHEY, CDR2 SVGAGI. The CDR3 DNA follows: TGTGCCAGCAGTTCGATCCGGGACAGGGGTGGGTACACCTTC. This encodes CASSSIRDRGGYTF.

The chain employs TRBV7-2 and TRBJ1-2; TRBD1 matches 7 bases. Trimming at V came to 5 bases and at J to 6 bases, leaving 12 bases not matched to a gene. This CDR3 contains 15 residues. From germline, CDR1 is SGHTA and CDR2 FQGNSA. The CDR3 DNA reads TGTGCCAGCAGCCTTACTGCGACAGGGTTTGATGGCTACACCTTC. Translating gives CASSLTATGFDGYTF.

V and J are TRBV9 and TRBJ1-2; possibly TRBD1 for D (5 bases). Germline CDR1 reads SGDLS; CDR2 reads YYNGEE. V was trimmed by 4 bases and J by 2 bases, leaving 9 bases between them. CDR3 length: 13 residues. CDR3: CASSLDRNYGYTF. CDR3 in DNA: TGTGCCAGCAGCCTTGACAGAAACTATGGCTACACCTTC.

The chain recombines TRBV7-8 with TRBJ1-1; D remains ambiguous. The V end was cut by 5 bases, the J end by 6 bases, with 10 bases between. This CDR3 comprises 12 residues. Germline CDR1 SGHVS, CDR2 FQNEAQ. As DNA, the CDR3 is TGTGCCAGCAGCCGATTCGGGTCTGAAGCTTTCTTT. Its translation: CASSRFGSEAFF.

This chain uses TRBV14 with TRBJ1-4, with D uncertain. Germline-derived CDR1 and CDR2 are SGHDN and FVKESK. This CDR3 region has 13 residues. Trimming left V 2 bases short and J 8 bases short, with 9 bases between. Written as DNA, the CDR3 is TGTGCCAGCAGCCAAAGTCCGCGGGAAAAACTGTTTTTT. It encodes CASSQSPREKLFF.

This chain joins TRBV11-2 and TRBJ1-2; unclear D gene. Germline V gene sequence: CDR1 SGHAT, CDR2 FQNNGV. The CDR3 contains 15 residues. Trimming stripped 1 base from V and 2 bases from J, with 11 bases between. The CDR3 loop is CASSLGAGMNYGYTF. CDR3 in DNA: TGTGCCAGCAGCTTAGGGGCGGGGATGAACTATGGCTACACCTTC.

The rearrangement joins TRBV3-1 (or the pseudogene TRBV3-2) to TRBJ2-3; TRBD2 agrees at 7 bases. V trimming: 1 base; J trimming: 0 bases; junction bases outside the gene matches: 4. Germline lookup yields CDR1 LGHDT and CDR2 YNNKEL (reference sequence). The CDR3 runs to 16 residues. CDR3 nucleotide sequence: TGTGCCAGCAGCCAAGTGGGACTACCCAGCACAGATACGCAGTATTTT. Protein: CASSQVGLPSTDTQYF.

The J gene is TRBJ1-5, the V gene TRBV3-1 (or the pseudogene TRBV3-2); 10 bases align to TRBD1. The J segment lost 2 bases and the V segment lost 1 base, leaving 14 bases of the junction unmatched. CDR1 and CDR2 (germline): LGHDT, YNNKEL (reference sequence). This CDR3 contains 20 residues. The CDR3 here is CASSQGPGQGRVWGNQPQHF. CDR3 sequence (DNA): TGTGCCAGCAGCCAAGGGCCGGGACAGGGGAGGGTTTGGGGCAATCAGCCCCAGCATTTT.

V usage is TRBV7-9 and J usage is TRBJ1-3, with D unclear. Trimming stripped 10 bases from V and 0 bases from J, with 7 bases between. Per the germline V gene, CDR1 is SEHNR and CDR2 is FQNEAQ (reference sequence). The CDR3 has 12 residues. CDR3 bases: TGTGCCACCCGGGACTCTGGAAACACCATATATTTT. Translation: CATRDSGNTIYF.

This clone was picked up a small number of times. This chain joins TRBV19 and TRBJ2-3; 10 nucleotides agree with TRBD2. The germline gives CDR1 LNHDA, CDR2 SQIVND (reference sequence). The CDR3 spans 17 residues. Germline trimming cut 1 base from V and 0 bases from J; bases unmatched to any gene: 4. CDR3 residues: CASSIGATSGSTDTQYF. CDR3 in DNA: TGTGCCAGTAGTATAGGGGCGACTAGCGGGAGCACAGATACGCAGTATTTT.

This clone was picked up a small number of times. The chain combines TRBV7-2 with TRBJ2-1, with TRBD2 identical over 13 bases. J was trimmed by 9 bases and V by 4 bases; bases with no gene match: 9. Germline V gene lookup returns CDR1 SGHTA and CDR2 FQGNSA. This CDR3 is built from 16 residues. In DNA form, the CDR3 reads TGTGCCAGCAGCTCCACCGGGACTAGCGGGAAGGGTGAGCAGTTCTTC. Its translation is CASSSTGTSGKGEQFF.

Regarding this clone: A read error may account for a junction end that differs from germline. The rearrangement joins TRBV2 to TRBJ2-7, with TRBD2 matching 11 bases. This CDR3 has 14 residues. Germline-derived CDR1 and CDR2 are SNHLY and FYNNEI. CDR3 sequence (DNA): TGTGCCAGCAGCTCACGATGGCCTAGCGGGAGGCTATATTTC. Its translation is CASSSRWPSGRLYF.

This clone has only one observation. V usage is TRBV18 and J usage is TRBJ1-2, with D possibly TRBD1 on 5 matching bases. V lost 1 base and J 4 bases, leaving 16 bases between the germline ends. Germline assignment: CDR1 KGHSH and CDR2 LQKENI. CDR3 size: 16 residues. The CDR3 DNA reads TGTGCCAGCTCACCACTAGACAGAAAACAAATCTATGGCTACACCTTC. Translation gives CASSPLDRKQIYGYTF.

This rearrangement joins TRBV2 to TRBJ2-1; 12 nucleotides match TRBD2. Trimming took 4 bases from V and 7 from J; bases not matched to a gene: 5. CDR3 length: 15 residues. Germline loops: CDR1 SNHLY, CDR2 FYNNEI. The DNA for the CDR3 is TGTGCCAGCAGTGCCCTAGCGGGAGGGGGGAATGAGCAGTTCTTC. It is translated as CASSALAGGGNEQFF.

The V call is TRBV12-3 or TRBV12-4, the J call TRBJ1-2, with D perhaps matching TRBD1 (5 bases). The CDR3 is 13 residues long. The V end was cut by 3 bases, the J end by 6 bases, with 11 bases between. DNA of the CDR3: TGTGCCAGCAGTTTGGCGGGGGAAGATGGCTACACCTTC. Its translation is CASSLAGEDGYTF.